This section outlines one T cell receptor (beta chain) sequence together with its context. No antigen is known for it. Germline assignment: CDR1 MDHEN and CDR2 SYDVKM. This CDR3 has 16 residues. V lost 5 bases to trimming and J lost 8 bases; unmatched junction nucleotides: 10. The PCR was carried out with 60 Vbeta primers and 13 Jbeta primers. Measured with immunoSEQ multiplex PCR; TCRdb has only the in-frame clones, and not every one. The table includes around 200,000 clones, 79% detected once. This sample stems from a study of cytomegalovirus exposure and HLA in healthy donors. General study results and limits: In all likelihood, a cluster of highly shared sequence variants was a sequencing artifact. In a later analysis, a missense DCLRE1C variant was linked to TCR beta V- and J-gene trimming.

This sequence joins TRBV28 and TRBJ1-6; 9 bases map to TRBD1. The sample comprised PBMCs. The receptor comes from a woman younger than 30 in good health and CMV-seronegative. The CDR3 DNA reads as TGTGCCAGCAGTCCTGGGACAGGGCAAGGGTATTCACCCCTCCACTTT. It yields the protein CASSPGTGQGYSPLHF.